This T cell receptor beta chain was identified in a study of PD-1 blockade in classical Hodgkin lymphoma. The overall study: Intravenous delivery of nivolumab at 3 mg/kg to patients occurred every 2 weeks. General study points: Partial responders and progressors had significantly lower baseline TCR diversity. Newly diagnosed patients were reported to exhibit reduced baseline TCR diversity relative to healthy donors.

Libraries were prepared by immunoSEQ multiplex PCR; TCRdb keeps only in-frame clonotypes and omits some of them. This repertoire shows roughly 61,000 clones, more than 80% found once; its top ten account for approximately 15%. The germline V gene has CDR1 MGHRA and CDR2 YSYEKL. CDR3 length equals 16 residues. Trimming left V 4 bases short and J 5 bases short, with 18 bases between. Brentuximab vedotin exposure varied, and every patient relapsed after autologous stem cell transplantation. About this clone: Its antigen is unidentified.

This receptor was identified in a human donor with classical Hodgkin lymphoma. Sequencing was performed on peripheral blood mononuclear cells (PBMCs), taken at baseline. This chain uses TRBV4-1 with TRBJ1-5; D perhaps matches TRBD1 (5 bases). The CDR3 loop reads CASSPSQGGVYQPQHF. The CDR3 DNA reads as TGCGCCAGCAGCCCCTCCCAGGGCGGGGTTTATCAGCCCCAGCATTTT.